This TCR beta chain was sequenced during a study of cytomegalovirus exposure and HLA in healthy donors. Study details: Around 80 million unique TCR sequences came from HLA-typed donors in an early release. Study-level points and caveats: In vitro testing confirmed a few CMV-associated chains as specific for CMV antigens.

The trim removed 9 bases at V and 9 bases at J, leaving 11 bases unmatched. Germline lookup yields CDR1 MDHEN and CDR2 SYDVKM. The CDR3 runs 13 residues. In the PCR, 60 Vbeta and 13 Jbeta primers were used. As handled by the study authors: Approximately 80 million unique TCR beta chains, 9.5 million to 11 million of them shared, were counted by a later analysis. Produced via immunoSEQ multiplex PCR; TCRdb's table is partial and in-frame only. V and J calls and clone size follow that table, whereas D and trimming were derived from the DNA. This repertoire includes roughly 220,000 clones. As for this clone: Antigen specificity is unknown.

The sequence came from a girl aged 2 to 10 in good health and CMV-seropositive. The gene calls are TRBV28 and TRBJ2-4; 7 bases are a match to TRBD1. Sequencing input: PBMCs. Here the CDR3 DNA reads TGTGCCAGTCGCGCGACAGGGACGAGCATTCAGTACTTC. This translates into CASRATGTSIQYF.